This TCR beta chain stems from a study of T cells in Graves' hyperthyroidism and ophthalmopathy. General study results and limits: Stable hyperthyroidism was separated from ophthalmopathy by a model based on 13 V-J features. Peripheral blood also featured most of the thyroid clonotypes expanded above 0.001.

Template material for amplifying TCR beta CDR3 regions consisted of RNA transcripts. The HTBI primer set served for first-round RT-PCR of the TCR CDR3. TCRdb used MiXCR to reprocess the multiplex PCR reads, holding one entry per CDR3 protein. The repertoire has around 620,000 distinct CDR3 sequences, approximately 44% of them found once; the top ten carry 19%. Trimming cost V 6 bases and J 6 bases; bases outside gene matches: 7. From germline, CDR1 is DFQATT and CDR2 SNEGSKA (reference sequence). The CDR3 totals 12 residues. Clinical symptoms, serum thyroxine, TRAb, thyroid ultrasound and orbital computed tomography established diagnosis. This clonotype was counted many times. No antigen is known for it.

The gene calls are TRBV20-1 and TRBJ2-7; 8 bases match TRBD2. Sequencing input: peripheral blood or thyroid tissue (not recorded which). This TCR was sampled from an adult woman with Graves' disease, either hyperthyroidism or ophthalmopathy (not recorded which). Here the CDR3 reads CSAQGLATEQYF. The CDR3 nucleotides read TGCAGTGCACAAGGACTAGCCACCGAGCAGTACTTC.